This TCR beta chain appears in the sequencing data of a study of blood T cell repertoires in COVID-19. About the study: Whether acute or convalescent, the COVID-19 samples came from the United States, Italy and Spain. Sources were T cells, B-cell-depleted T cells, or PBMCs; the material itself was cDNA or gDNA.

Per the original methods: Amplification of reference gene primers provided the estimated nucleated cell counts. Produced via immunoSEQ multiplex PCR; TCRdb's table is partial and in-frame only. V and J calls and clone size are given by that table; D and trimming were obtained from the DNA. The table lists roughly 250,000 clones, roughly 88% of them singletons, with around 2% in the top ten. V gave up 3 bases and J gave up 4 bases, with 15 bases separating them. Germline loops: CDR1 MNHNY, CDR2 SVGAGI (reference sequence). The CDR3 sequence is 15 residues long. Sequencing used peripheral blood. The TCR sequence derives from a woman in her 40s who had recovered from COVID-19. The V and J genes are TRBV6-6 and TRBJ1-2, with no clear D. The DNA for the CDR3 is TGTGCCAGCAGTTATTCCGGGAGTCAGCTCTATGGCTACACCTTC. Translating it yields CASSYSGSQLYGYTF.